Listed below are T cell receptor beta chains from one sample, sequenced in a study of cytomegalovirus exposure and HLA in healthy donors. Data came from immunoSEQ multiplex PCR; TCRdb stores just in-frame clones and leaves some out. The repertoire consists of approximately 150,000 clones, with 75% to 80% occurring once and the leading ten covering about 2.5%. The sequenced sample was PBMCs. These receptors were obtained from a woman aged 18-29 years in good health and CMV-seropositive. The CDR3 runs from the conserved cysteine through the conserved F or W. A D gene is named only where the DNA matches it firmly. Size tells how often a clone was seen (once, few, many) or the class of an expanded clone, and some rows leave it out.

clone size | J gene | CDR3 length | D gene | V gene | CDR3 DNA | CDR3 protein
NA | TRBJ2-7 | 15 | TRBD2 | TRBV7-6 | TGTGCCAGCAGCAGACTAGCGGGGGGGACGGGGGAGCAGTACTTC | CASSRLAGGTGEQYF
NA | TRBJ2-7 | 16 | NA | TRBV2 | TGTGCCAGCAGTGAAGCGGGTGGAGGGAATCGGGACGAGCAGTACTTC | CASSEAGGGNRDEQYF
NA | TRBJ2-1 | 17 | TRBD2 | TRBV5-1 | TGCGCCAGCAGTAGTCTAGCGGGGGGGCACCCCCTCGATGAGCAGTTCTTC | CASSSLAGGHPLDEQFF
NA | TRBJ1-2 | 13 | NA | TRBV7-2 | TGTGCCAGCAGCTCCAGTCGCAGGGATGGCTACACCTTC | CASSSSRRDGYTF
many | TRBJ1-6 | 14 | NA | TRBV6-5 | TGTGCCAGCAGTTACTCGGGCGAAAATTCACCCCTCCACTTT | CASSYSGENSPLHF
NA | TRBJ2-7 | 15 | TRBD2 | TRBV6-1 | TGTGCCAGCAGTGAACGGCTAGCGGGGCCCTACGAGCAGTACTTC | CASSERLAGPYEQYF
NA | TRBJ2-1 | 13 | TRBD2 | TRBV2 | TGTGCCACCCAAGCGGGGGGGTACAATGAGCAGTTCTTC | CATQAGGYNEQFF
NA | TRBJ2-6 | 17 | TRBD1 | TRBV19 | TGTGCCAGTAGTGATGACAGGGCGGCTGTGAGGGCCAACGTCCTGACTTTC | CASSDDRAAVRANVLTF
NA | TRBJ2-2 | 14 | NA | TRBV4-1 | TGCGCCAGCAGCCAAATCCCAGGGCCCGGGGAGCTGTTTTTT | CASSQIPGPGELFF
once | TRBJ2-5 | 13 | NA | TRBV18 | TGTGCCAGCTCACCAGGGCTCCAAGAGACCCAGTACTTC | CASSPGLQETQYF
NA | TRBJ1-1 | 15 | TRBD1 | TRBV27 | TGTGCCAGCAGTCCCTGGACAGGGGGAAACACTGAAGCTTTCTTT | CASSPWTGGNTEAFF
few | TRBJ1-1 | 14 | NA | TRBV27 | TGTGCCAGCAGCCGGGACTTGAGGGACACTGAAGCTTTCTTT | CASSRDLRDTEAFF
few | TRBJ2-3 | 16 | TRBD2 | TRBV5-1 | TGCGCCAGCAGCTTGGTCCTAGCGGGGGCTAGAGATACGCAGTATTTT | CASSLVLAGARDTQYF
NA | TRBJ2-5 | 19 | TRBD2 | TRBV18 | TGTGCCAGCTCACCACGGACTCGGACTAGCGGGGGTAGGGAAGAGACCCAGTACTTC | CASSPRTRTSGGREETQYF
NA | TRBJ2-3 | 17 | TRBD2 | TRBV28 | TGTGCCAGCAGTTTAGGTTGGCTAGCGGGAAGCACAGATACGCAGTATTTT | CASSLGWLAGSTDTQYF
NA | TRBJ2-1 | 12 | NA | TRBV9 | TGTGCCAGCAGCGTCTTCCACAATGAGCAGTTCTTC | CASSVFHNEQFF
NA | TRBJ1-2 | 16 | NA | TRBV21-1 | TGTGCCAGCAGCAAAGGGCGGGACCGGACTCAATATGGCTACACCTTC | CASSKGRDRTQYGYTF
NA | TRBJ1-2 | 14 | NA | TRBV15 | TGTGCCACCAGCAGAGTAGGGGCAAACTATGGCTACACCTTC | CATSRVGANYGYTF
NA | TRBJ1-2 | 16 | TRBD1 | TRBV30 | TGTGCCTGGAGGGTACCGGACAGGGCCACTAACTATGGCTACACCTTC | CAWRVPDRATNYGYTF
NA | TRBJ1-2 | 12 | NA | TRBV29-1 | TGCAGCGTTCCCCAGGGCCCCTATGGCTACACCTTC | CSVPQGPYGYTF
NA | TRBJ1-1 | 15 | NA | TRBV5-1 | TGCGCCAGCAGCTTGGGGACTTGGGGGGACACTGAAGCTTTCTTT | CASSLGTWGDTEAFF
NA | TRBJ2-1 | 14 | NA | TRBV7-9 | TGTGCCAGCAGCGAGACAGCCTCCTACAATGAGCAGTTCTTC | CASSETASYNEQFF
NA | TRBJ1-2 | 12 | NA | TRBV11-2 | TGTGCCAGCAGCTTAGATCCGTATGGCTACACCTTC | CASSLDPYGYTF
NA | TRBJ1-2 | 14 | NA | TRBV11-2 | TGTGCCAGCGGGCCGGCCCAAGTAGGGGATGGCTACACCTTC | CASGPAQVGDGYTF
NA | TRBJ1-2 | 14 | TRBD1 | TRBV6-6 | TGTGCCAGCAGTTACCCGGGCCTCAGGGGGGGCTACACCTTC | CASSYPGLRGGYTF
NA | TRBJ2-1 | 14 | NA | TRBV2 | TGTGCCAGCAGTGAAAACGTTAGATACAATGAGCAGTTCTTC | CASSENVRYNEQFF
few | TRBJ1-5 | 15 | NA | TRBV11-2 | TGTGCCAGCAGCTTTGGTATCGGTAGCAATCAGCCCCAGCATTTT | CASSFGIGSNQPQHF
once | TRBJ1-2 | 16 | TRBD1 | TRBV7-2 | TGTGCCAGCAGCTCGGGACAGGGTCCGGGGTCCTATGGCTACACCTTC | CASSSGQGPGSYGYTF
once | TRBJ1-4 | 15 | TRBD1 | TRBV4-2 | TGTGCCAGCAGCCAACGGGGACAGTCGGATGAAAAACTGTTTTTT | CASSQRGQSDEKLFF